This TCR beta chain was sequenced during a study of molecular identifiers for immune sequencing clone quantification. Findings of the study overall: Jurkat TCR RNA spiked in from one cell reportedly remained identifiable amid 970,000 or so naive cells.

The CD8+CD4-CCR7+CD45RA+ phenotype defined the sorted naive CD8 T cells. CDR1 LGHNT and CDR2 FRNRAP come from the germline V gene. V was shortened by 6 bases and J by 6 bases, with 2 bases between the two germline ends. The CDR3 is made up of 10 amino acids. About this clonotype itself: Its target is not known.

A single record per CDR3 protein comes from TCRdb applying MiXCR to the PCR reads. The data hold some 65,000 distinct CDR3 sequences, with less than 20% observed a single time. The specimen was naive CD8+ T cells from blood, with Jurkat cell RNA spiked in. Subset of the sample: FACS-sorted CD8+CD4-CCR7+CD45RA+ naive T cells. The genes are TRBV12-5 and TRBJ2-2, with D uncertain. This TCR was sampled from a human donor in good health. Some libraries in this study had Jurkat cell RNA spiked in. CDR3: CASGPGELFF. The CDR3 DNA follows: TGTGCTAGTGGGCCCGGGGAGCTGTTTTTT.